Presented here are 22 T cell receptor beta chains from one specimen sequenced in a study of blood T cell repertoires in COVID-19. The assay was immunoSEQ multiplex PCR, and TCRdb's table has in-frame clones only and misses some. This sample has roughly 300,000 clones, with approximately 82% found just once. Sequencing was carried out using peripheral blood. These receptors were taken from a woman between 45 and 60 years old with acute or convalescent COVID-19.

This clone appeared a few times. The chain joins TRBV20-1 to TRBJ2-1; D gene unclear. In germline, CDR1 is DFQATT, CDR2 SNEGSKA (reference sequence). This CDR3 has 11 amino acids. The V and J ends lost 6 bases and 10 bases respectively, with 13 bases between them. The CDR3 region has the DNA TGCAGTGCCACCCTTGTTGAGGAGCAGTTCTTC. Translation gives CSATLVEEQFF.

The chain carries TRBV18 and TRBJ1-2, with TRBD1 identical over 9 bases. CDR1 and CDR2 (germline): KGHSH, LQKENI. The CDR3 length is 16 residues. Trimming at V came to 3 bases and at J to 6 bases, leaving 11 bases not matched to a gene. The CDR3 DNA is TGTGCCAGCTCACCGAAGCTTCCGGGACAGGGAGATGGCTACACCTTC. Its protein is CASSPKLPGQGDGYTF.

CDR3 amino acids: CASSGSVNSPLHF. The CDR3 DNA reads as TGTGCCAGTAGTGGTTCGGTGAATTCACCCCTCCACTTT. The genes are TRBV19 and TRBJ1-6, with D unclear. Germline CDR1 LNHDA, CDR2 SQIVND (reference sequence). The CDR3 extends over 13 amino acids. Trimming cost V 5 bases and J 7 bases, with 9 bases left between them.

The rearrangement links TRBV7-2 to TRBJ1-4, with a tentative D call TRBD1 (5 bases). The CDR3 totals 13 residues. Germline-derived CDR1 and CDR2 are SGHTA and FQGNSA. Trimming stripped 6 bases from V and 10 bases from J, with 15 bases between. Here the CDR3 reads CASSPGTEGKLFF. The CDR3 region has the DNA TGTGCCAGCAGTCCGGGGACGGAGGGAAAACTGTTTTTT.

The V and J genes are TRBV5-1 and TRBJ2-1; 11 bases line up with TRBD2. The germline V gene encodes CDR1 SGHRS and CDR2 YFSETQ. The ends lost 0 bases at V and 2 bases at J; junction bases unmatched: 1. The CDR3 sequence is 16 residues long. The CDR3 DNA sequence: TGCGCCAGCAGCTTGGATAGCGGGGGGGCCTACAATGAGCAGTTCTTC. Translation gives CASSLDSGGAYNEQFF.

The chain has TRBV30 and TRBJ2-3, with D possibly being TRBD2 (5 bases). Germline V gene lookup returns CDR1 GTSNPN and CDR2 SVGIG (reference sequence). Trimming stripped 1 base from V and 3 bases from J, with 5 bases between. The CDR3 loop spans 12 amino acids. CDR3 residues: CAWSAGTDTQYF. CDR3 bases: TGTGCCTGGAGTGCGGGGACAGATACGCAGTATTTT.

V gene TRBV19 combines with J gene TRBJ1-6, with 9 bases lining up with TRBD1. Trimming took 3 bases from V and 7 from J; bases not matched to a gene: 4. The CDR3 length is 15 residues. The germline gives CDR1 LNHDA, CDR2 SQIVND (reference sequence). DNA for the CDR3: TGTGCCAGTAGTATCCGGACAGGGGACAATTCACCCCTCCACTTT. It yields the protein CASSIRTGDNSPLHF. Drawing the rest from reference TRBV19 and TRBJ1-6, the complete variable domain is DGGITQSPKYLFRKEGQNVTLSCEQNLNHDAMYWYRQDPGQGLRLIYYSQIVNDFQKGDIAEGYSVSREKKESFPLTVTSAQKNPTAFYLCASSIRTGDNSPLHFGNGTRLTVT.

The V call is TRBV7-6, the J call TRBJ1-2; TRBD1 agrees at 7 bases. The junction had 2 bases not matched to a gene; V was cut back by 5 bases and J by 2 bases. The CDR3 totals 13 residues. CDR1 is SGHVS and CDR2 is FNYEAQ in the germline V gene. The CDR3 loop reads CASSPTGNYGYTF. CDR3 in DNA: TGTGCCAGCAGCCCGACAGGGAACTATGGCTACACCTTC.

This clone was picked up a small number of times. CDR3: CASTRDRSFAEAFF. The CDR3 nucleotides are TGTGCCAGCACCCGGGACAGGAGTTTCGCGGAAGCTTTCTTT. This chain connects TRBV27 to TRBJ1-1; 8 bases fit TRBD1. The CDR3 loop spans 14 amino acids. Looked up from germline, CDR1 is MNHEY and CDR2 is SMNVEV (reference sequence). The J segment lost 8 bases and the V segment lost 7 bases, leaving 12 bases of the junction unmatched.

This clone was seen only a few times. The chain carries TRBV10-3 and TRBJ1-1, with 7 bases matching TRBD1. V lost 6 bases to trimming and J lost 2 bases; unmatched junction nucleotides: 9. This CDR3 has 15 amino acids. CDR1 ENHRY and CDR2 SYGVKD come from the germline V gene. The DNA of the CDR3 is TGTGCCATCAGGAAACAGGGGCCGGGAAACACTGAAGCTTTCTTT. Its translation: CAIRKQGPGNTEAFF.

In its sample, this clone was seen once. The chain employs TRBV5-4 and TRBJ1-4, with D perhaps matching TRBD1 (5 bases). V lost 4 bases to trimming and J lost 8 bases, with 15 bases between them. This CDR3 has 14 residues. Germline V lookup: CDR1 SGHNT, CDR2 YYREEE (reference sequence). CDR3 sequence reads: CASSRAGSLEKLFF. CDR3 DNA: TGTGCCAGCAGCCGGGCAGGGTCTCTGGAAAAACTGTTTTTT. The full variable domain, its missing parts supplied by reference TRBV5-4 and TRBJ1-4, is ETGVTQSPTHLIKTRGQQVTLRCSSQSGHNTVSWYQQALGQGPQFIFQYYREEENGRGNFPPRFSGLQFPNYSSELNVNALELDDSALYLCASSRAGSLEKLFFGSGTQLSVL.

The J gene is TRBJ1-2, the V gene TRBV5-1; 9 bases map to TRBD1. The V gene end was trimmed by 4 bases and the J gene end by 7 bases; junction bases not matched to a gene: 11. The CDR3 is 15 residues long. Germline V CDR1 and CDR2: SGHRS, YFSETQ. As DNA, the CDR3 is TGCGCCAGCAGCGGGGAGGACAGGGGAACGGGTGGCTACACCTTC. Encoded protein: CASSGEDRGTGGYTF.

The chain has TRBV18 and TRBJ1-1; D remains ambiguous. Deletions cut 2 bases from V and 0 bases from J, with 13 bases between. Germline CDR1 is KGHSH and CDR2 is LQKENI. The CDR3 contains 16 residues. CDR3 in DNA: TGTGCCAGCTCACCAGGACTGAACCTGTTGAACACTGAAGCTTTCTTT. This sequence encodes CASSPGLNLLNTEAFF.

About this clone: Distinct nucleotide sequences in the sample also encode this CDR3. This chain links TRBV5-1 with TRBJ2-3, with TRBD2 matching 15 bases. The CDR3 has 17 residues. CDR1 and CDR2 from the germline V gene are SGHRS and YFSETQ. J was trimmed by 2 bases and V by 4 bases; bases with no gene match: 5. CDR3 nucleotides: TGCGCCAGCAGCCCAGGACTAGCGGGAGGGATCACAGATACGCAGTATTTT. Residues: CASSPGLAGGITDTQYF.

The rearrangement joins TRBV5-6 to TRBJ1-4; 8 nucleotides match TRBD1. Trimming removed 2 bases from V and 8 bases from J; junction bases left unmatched: 11. Looked up from germline, CDR1 is SGHDT and CDR2 is YYEEEE. The CDR3 is made up of 16 amino acids. Written as DNA, the CDR3 is TGTGCCAGCAGCTTATACCGGGATTCAGGGGGCGAAAAACTGTTTTTT. This sequence encodes CASSLYRDSGGEKLFF. Full variable domain (missing parts from reference TRBV5-6 and TRBJ1-4): DAGVTQSPTHLIKTRGQQVTLRCSPKSGHDTVSWYQQALGQGPQFIFQYYEEEERQRGNFPDRFSGHQFPNYSSELNVNALLLGDSALYLCASSLYRDSGGEKLFFGSGTQLSVL.

This sequence joins TRBV6-5 and TRBJ2-3; 8 bases map to TRBD2. The V segment lost 5 bases and the J segment 2 bases; nucleotides outside the gene matches: 6. This CDR3 spans 15 amino acids. Germline V lookup: CDR1 MNHEY, CDR2 SVGAGI. The CDR3 reads CASSRPGLATDTQYF. Here the CDR3 DNA reads TGTGCCAGCAGTCGACCAGGACTAGCCACAGATACGCAGTATTTT.

The chain employs TRBV5-8 and TRBJ2-4; D might be TRBD1 (6 bases). Germline CDR1 and CDR2: SGHTS and YDEGEE. V shed 10 bases and J shed 8 bases, with 22 bases lying between them. The CDR3 extends over 14 amino acids. The CDR3 loop is CAWNRVLGQDIQYF. In DNA form, the CDR3 reads TGTGCCTGGAACAGGGTTCTCGGGCAGGACATTCAGTACTTC. The complete variable domain, with remaining parts taken from reference TRBV5-8 and TRBJ2-4, reads EAGVTQSPTHLIKTRGQQATLRCSPISGHTSVYWYQQALGLGLQFLLWYDEGEERNRGNFPPRFSGRQFPNYSSELNVNALELEDSALYLCAWNRVLGQDIQYFGAGTRLSVL.

The chain recombines TRBV2 with TRBJ2-7, with 9 positions matching TRBD2. V shed 6 bases, J shed 3 bases, and the junction held 3 bases outside the gene matches. The germline gives CDR1 SNHLY, CDR2 FYNNEI. CDR3 length equals 13 residues. The CDR3 region has the DNA TGTGCCAGCAGGGTAGCGGGGGTCTACGAGCAGTACGTC. Protein product: CASRVAGVYEQYV.

J is TRBJ1-5 and V is TRBV30, with TRBD1 matching 9 bases. V lost 3 bases and J lost 5; bases outside the gene matches: 5. Germline CDR1 reads GTSNPN; CDR2 reads SVGIG (reference sequence). This CDR3 comprises 14 residues. The CDR3 sequence is CAWSPGQGYQPQHF. The CDR3 DNA reads TGTGCCTGGAGCCCGGGACAGGGATATCAGCCCCAGCATTTT. The complete variable domain, with remaining parts taken from reference TRBV30 and TRBJ1-5, reads SQTIHQWPATLVQPVGSPLSLECTVEGTSNPNLYWYRQAAGRGLQLLFYSVGIGQISSEVPQNLSASRPQDRQFILSSKKLLLSDSGFYLCAWSPGQGYQPQHFGDGTRLSIL.

With respect to this clone: The sample carries other DNA sequences with the same CDR3. The rearrangement links TRBV9 to TRBJ2-2; 9 bases are a match to TRBD2. The trim removed 0 bases at V and 6 bases at J, leaving 3 bases unmatched. The germline V gene encodes CDR1 SGDLS and CDR2 YYNGEE. The CDR3 is made up of 15 amino acids. This CDR3 is CASSVVAGEAGELFF. CDR3 nucleotides: TGTGCCAGCAGCGTAGTAGCGGGAGAGGCCGGGGAGCTGTTTTTT.

The rearrangement links TRBV18 to TRBJ2-1; 13 bases fit TRBD2. The CDR3 sequence is 17 residues long. The J segment lost 2 bases and the V segment lost 4 bases, leaving 5 bases of the junction unmatched. Germline-derived CDR1 and CDR2 are KGHSH and LQKENI. The CDR3 is CASSRLTSGGAYNEQFF. As DNA, the CDR3 is TGTGCCAGCTCACGACTAACTAGCGGGGGGGCCTACAATGAGCAGTTCTTC.

The V and J genes are TRBV28 and TRBJ2-1; 9 positions match TRBD2. The V and J ends lost 1 base and 6 bases, in that order; junction bases with no gene match: 7. Germline CDR1 reads MDHEN; CDR2 reads SYDVKM. The CDR3 runs to 16 residues. CDR3 residues: CASSLFGGGGPNEQFF. CDR3 DNA sequence: TGTGCCAGCAGTTTATTCGGCGGGGGGGGACCCAATGAGCAGTTCTTC.